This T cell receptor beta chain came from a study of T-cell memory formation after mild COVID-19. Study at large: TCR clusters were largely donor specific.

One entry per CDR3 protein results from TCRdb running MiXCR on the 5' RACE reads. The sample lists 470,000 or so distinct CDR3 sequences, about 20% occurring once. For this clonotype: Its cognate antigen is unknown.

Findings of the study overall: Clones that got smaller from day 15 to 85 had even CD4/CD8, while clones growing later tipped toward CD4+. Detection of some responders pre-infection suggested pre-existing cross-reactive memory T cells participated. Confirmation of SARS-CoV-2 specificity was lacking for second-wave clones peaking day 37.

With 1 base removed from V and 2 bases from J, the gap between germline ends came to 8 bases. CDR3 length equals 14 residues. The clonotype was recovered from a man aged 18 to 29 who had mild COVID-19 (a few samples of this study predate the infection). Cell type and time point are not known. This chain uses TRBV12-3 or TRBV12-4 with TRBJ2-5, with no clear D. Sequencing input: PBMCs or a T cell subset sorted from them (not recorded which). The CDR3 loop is CASSLGDEQETQYF. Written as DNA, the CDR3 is TGTGCCAGCAGTTTAGGGGATGAACAAGAGACCCAGTACTTC.